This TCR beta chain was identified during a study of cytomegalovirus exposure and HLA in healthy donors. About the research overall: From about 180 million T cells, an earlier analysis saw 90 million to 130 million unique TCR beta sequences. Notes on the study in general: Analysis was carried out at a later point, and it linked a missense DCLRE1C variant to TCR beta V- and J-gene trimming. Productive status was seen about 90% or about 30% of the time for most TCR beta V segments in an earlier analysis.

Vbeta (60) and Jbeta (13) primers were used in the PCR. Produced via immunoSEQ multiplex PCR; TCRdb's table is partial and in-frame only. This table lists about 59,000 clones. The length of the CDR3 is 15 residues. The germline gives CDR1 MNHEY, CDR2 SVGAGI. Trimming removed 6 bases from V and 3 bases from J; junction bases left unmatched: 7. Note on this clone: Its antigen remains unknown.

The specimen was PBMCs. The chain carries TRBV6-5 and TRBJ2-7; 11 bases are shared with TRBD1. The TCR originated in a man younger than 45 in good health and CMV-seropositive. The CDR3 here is CASRLDRGQFYEQYF. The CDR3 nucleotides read TGTGCCAGCAGACTGGACAGGGGGCAATTCTACGAGCAGTACTTC.